One sample yielded the 10 T cell receptor beta chains listed below, sequenced in a study of T cells in Graves' hyperthyroidism and ophthalmopathy (dated by TCRdb to about 2019). Libraries were built with multiplex PCR. Sequencing relied on an Illumina HiSeq 2000. The TCR beta CDR3 regions were amplified from RNA transcripts. The first round of RT-PCR for the TCR CDR3 was performed with the HTBI primer set and the Qiagen OneStep RT-PCR kit. The public reads were run again by TCRdb, first through fastp at Q25 and then through MiXCR, and only productive beta chains were kept. Rows with one shared CDR3 protein collapse into an entry with the most common genes and DNA. In this sample the table shows around 420,000 distinct CDR3 sequences, 15% to 18% of which occur a single time. The ten most abundant clones make up approximately 7.5% of the sample. Sequenced material: blood. The receptor set was obtained from a woman aged 18-29 years with Graves' hyperthyroidism.

This clonotype was recorded a few times. The V call is TRBV6-1, the J call TRBJ2-5; TRBD2 might be the D (5 bases). Trimming took off 7 bases at V and 5 bases at J, with 14 bases between the two ends. The CDR3 extends over 13 amino acids. From germline, CDR1 is MNHNS and CDR2 SASEGT. Here the CDR3 reads CASKWAGGETQYF. In DNA, the CDR3 is TGTGCCAGCAAATGGGCGGGCGGTGAGACCCAGTACTTC.

This clonotype was recorded many times. The genes are TRBV11-3 and TRBJ2-1; no clear D gene. V lost 2 bases, J lost 4 bases, and 12 bases lay in between. Per germline, CDR1 SGHNT and CDR2 YENEEA. The CDR3 covers 15 residues. DNA of the CDR3: TGTGCCAGCAGCTTACCGGGTCCCCTATACAATGAGCAGTTCTTC. Residues: CASSLPGPLYNEQFF.

This clonotype appeared many times. The CDR3 sequence is CASRRTSGSSGELFF. The CDR3 coding sequence is TGCGCCAGCAGGCGGACTAGCGGGAGTTCCGGGGAGCTGTTTTTT. This sequence joins TRBV5-1 and TRBJ2-2; the match to TRBD2 covers 13 bases. Trimming took 5 bases from V and 6 from J; bases not matched to a gene: 4. The CDR3 is 15 amino acids. CDR1 is SGHRS, CDR2 YFSETQ, per germline.

The chain couples TRBV2 to TRBJ2-6; D may match TRBD1 or TRBD2 (5 bases each). Germline V CDR1 and CDR2: SNHLY, FYNNEI. The length of the CDR3 is 15 residues. The ends were cut back, 7 bases at V and 2 bases at J, with 12 bases in the middle. The CDR3, as DNA: TGTGCCAGCAATCGAAGGGGAGCTGGGGCCAACGTCCTGACTTTC. Its protein is CASNRRGAGANVLTF.

The gene calls are TRBV6-1 and TRBJ1-4; TRBD1 might be the D (5 bases). The germline gives CDR1 MNHNS, CDR2 SASEGT. This CDR3 is built from 12 residues. V gave up 6 bases and J gave up 8 bases, with 10 bases separating them. The chain's CDR3 is CASSQRGEKLFF. The CDR3 DNA follows: TGTGCCAGCAGCCAGAGGGGCGAAAAACTGTTTTTT.

This clonotype was recorded a few times. V usage is TRBV5-4 and J usage is TRBJ1-1, with TRBD1 identical over 9 bases. In germline, CDR1 is SGHNT, CDR2 YYREEE (reference sequence). This CDR3 spans 15 amino acids. After removal of 2 bases from V and 4 bases from J, the junction contained 6 bases not matched to a gene. CDR3 sequence: CASSLIGTGLTEAFF. The CDR3 DNA reads TGTGCCAGCAGCTTAATCGGGACAGGGCTCACTGAAGCTTTCTTT.

The rearrangement joins TRBV9 to TRBJ2-1, with a weak D call TRBD2 (6 bases). The germline V and J ends were trimmed by 1 base and 0 bases, with 8 bases remaining between them. The CDR3 is 15 amino acids. Per germline, CDR1 SGDLS and CDR2 YYNGEE. The CDR3 DNA is TGTGCCAGCAGCGTATTAGCGGTCTCCTACAATGAGCAGTTCTTC. Translating gives CASSVLAVSYNEQFF.

This clonotype was picked up many times. The genes are TRBV6-1 and TRBJ2-1; 9 bases align to TRBD1. The junction had 5 bases not matched to a gene; V was cut back by 6 bases and J by 5 bases. The germline V gene has CDR1 MNHNS and CDR2 SASEGT. The CDR3 is made up of 14 amino acids. The CDR3 region is CASRTGTGNNEQFF. CDR3 coding DNA: TGTGCCAGCAGAACCGGGACAGGGAACAATGAGCAGTTCTTC.

The chain joins TRBV6-1 to TRBJ1-4; 10 bases match TRBD1. The CDR3 contains 12 residues. V trimming: 11 bases; J trimming: 5 bases; junction bases outside the gene matches: 2. The germline gives CDR1 MNHNS, CDR2 SASEGT. The CDR3 region is CAGGQGNEKLFF. CDR3 in DNA: TGTGCCGGGGGACAGGGGAATGAAAAACTGTTTTTT.

V is TRBV10-2 and J is TRBJ1-6; tentative D call: TRBD1 (5 bases). CDR1 WSHSY and CDR2 SAAADI come from the germline V gene. The V end was cut by 6 bases, the J end by 7 bases, with 16 bases between. The CDR3 loop spans 15 amino acids. The CDR3: CASRTAGTSNSPLHF. The CDR3 region has the DNA TGCGCCAGCAGAACAGCCGGGACGTCAAATTCACCCCTCCACTTT.